This T cell receptor beta chain was retrieved from a study of T cells in Graves' hyperthyroidism and ophthalmopathy. Broader study findings: The model made its ophthalmopathy prediction, and onset followed a median approximately 6.5 months later.

Authors of the study amplified TCR beta CDR3 regions from RNA transcripts. RT-PCR in the first round (using the HTBI primer set) targeted the TCR CDR3. In TCRdb, the multiplex PCR reads were re-called with MiXCR into one record per CDR3 protein. Among under 400,000 distinct CDR3 sequences listed, roughly 25% were seen once. There are a few counts of this clonotype. Its antigen remains unidentified. The TCR originated in a man aged 50-60 years with Graves' hyperthyroidism. Sequencing was carried out using blood.

The CDR3 region is CSALRQGLHEQYF. The DNA of the CDR3 is TGCAGTGCTTTGAGACAGGGTCTGCACGAGCAGTACTTC. The V call is TRBV20-1, the J call TRBJ2-7, with 7 bases fitting TRBD1. The CDR3 runs to 13 residues. From germline, CDR1 is DFQATT and CDR2 SNEGSKA (reference sequence). V dropped 5 bases and J dropped 5; count of bases not matched to a gene: 9.